These 18 T cell receptor beta chains originate from one sample sequenced in a study of graft-versus-host responses after intestinal transplantation. Profiled with immunoSEQ multiplex PCR; TCRdb holds only in-frame clones, not every one. The sample carries several thousand clones, around 41% recorded once. Labeling with CFSE marked about 200,000 responder cells, which were plated with about 200,000 irradiated, violet-dye-labeled stimulator cells. The material sequenced was alloreactive CD8+ T cells from a mixed lymphocyte reaction culture, taken before transplantation. Noted subset: CFSE-low proliferating T cells sorted from roughly six-day pre-transplant mixed lymphocyte reaction (GvH or HvG direction). The receptors come from a human patient who was an organ donor for intestinal transplantation.

This clone was counted only a few times. J is TRBJ2-3 and V is TRBV18; a possible D gene is TRBD1 (5 bases). The CDR3 is 15 residues long. CDR1 is KGHSH and CDR2 is LQKENI in the germline V gene. V lost 0 bases, J lost 2 bases, and 9 bases lay in between. The DNA for the CDR3 is TGTGCCAGCTCACCACCAGGGGCTTACACAGATACGCAGTATTTT. This gives the protein CASSPPGAYTDTQYF.

This clone ranks as large (0.1 to 1%). J is TRBJ2-6 and V is TRBV19; D is unresolved. Trimming stripped 1 base from V and 2 bases from J, with 6 bases between. Germline assignment: CDR1 LNHDA and CDR2 SQIVND (reference sequence). This CDR3 region has 15 residues. CDR3 DNA: TGTGCCAGTAGTATAGTACCAGCTGGGGCCAACGTCCTGACTTTC. This translates into CASSIVPAGANVLTF.

The sample holds a few counts of this clone. The CDR3 DNA is TGTGCCAGCAGTTTGGAGGGACTAGCGGGAGACGAGCAGTTCTTC. Protein: CASSLEGLAGDEQFF. The genes are TRBV28 and TRBJ2-1; 14 positions agree with TRBD2. The germline CDR1 and CDR2 sequences are MDHEN and SYDVKM. The CDR3 runs to 15 residues. V lost 3 bases and J lost 10; bases outside the gene matches: 5.

The V call is TRBV5-4, the J call TRBJ1-2; a weak D match, TRBD1 (6 bases). The V gene lost 0 bases and the J gene lost 0 bases, with 6 bases spanning the gap. The CDR3 length is 14 residues. Germline V gene lookup returns CDR1 SGHNT and CDR2 YYREEE (reference sequence). CDR3 amino acids: CASSLDRANYGYTF. The CDR3 nucleotides are TGTGCCAGCAGCTTGGACAGGGCTAACTATGGCTACACCTTC.

This chain joins TRBV28 and TRBJ2-1; a possible D gene is TRBD1 (6 bases). The CDR3 is 15 amino acids. Germline V lookup: CDR1 MDHEN, CDR2 SYDVKM. V shed 7 bases and J shed 6 bases, with 19 bases lying between them. The CDR3 coding sequence is TGTGCCAGCACCCCTCCAGGGGAAGGTCGCAATGAGCAGTTCTTC. Translation gives CASTPPGEGRNEQFF.

The chain has TRBV6-5 and TRBJ2-1, with 7 bases matching TRBD2. The J segment lost 6 bases and the V segment lost 2 bases, leaving 7 bases of the junction unmatched. This CDR3 contains 15 residues. Looked up from germline, CDR1 is MNHEY and CDR2 is SVGAGI. CDR3 DNA sequence: TGTGCCAGCAGTTACGTGGCGGGAGTATTCAATGAGCAGTTCTTC. It encodes CASSYVAGVFNEQFF.

The chain links TRBV6-5 to TRBJ1-5; a weak D match, TRBD1 (6 bases). The V end lost 2 bases, the J end lost 2 bases, and 10 bases lay between the germline ends. CDR1 and CDR2 from the germline V gene are MNHEY and SVGAGI. This CDR3 is 15 amino acids long. The CDR3 bases are TGTGCCAGCAGTTACCCCGGACAGCGCAATCAGCCCCAGCATTTT. Residues: CASSYPGQRNQPQHF.

This clone is a singleton in its sample. The chain is built from TRBV5-4 and TRBJ2-5; no firm D call. The CDR3 consists of 13 residues. V was pared by 1 base and J by 1 base, with 5 bases between. Germline CDR1 reads SGHNT; CDR2 reads YYREEE (reference sequence). This CDR3 reads CASSLPSQETQYF. CDR3 DNA sequence: TGTGCCAGCAGCTTGCCTAGCCAAGAGACCCAGTACTTC.

This chain uses TRBV7-3 with TRBJ1-3; unclear D gene. The length of the CDR3 is 14 residues. Trimming removed 2 bases at V and 0 bases at J, with 5 bases between. CDR1 is SGHTA, CDR2 FQGTGA, per germline. This CDR3 is CASSLPGSGNTIYF. Written as DNA, the CDR3 is TGTGCCAGCAGCTTACCCGGCTCTGGAAACACCATATATTTT.

Concerning this clone itself: Other nucleotide sequences in the sample specify the same CDR3. This chain joins TRBV28 and TRBJ1-1; D uncertain. CDR1 MDHEN and CDR2 SYDVKM come from the germline V gene. V was clipped by 3 bases and J by 1 base, with 6 bases between them. The CDR3 spans 13 residues. DNA for the CDR3: TGTGCCAGCAGTTTGCGAGAGAACACTGAAGCTTTCTTT. Its translation is CASSLRENTEAFF.

This clone was counted between two and nine times. This rearrangement joins TRBV14 to TRBJ2-7; no clear D gene. The CDR3 consists of 14 residues. Looked up from germline, CDR1 is SGHDN and CDR2 is FVKESK. The germline V and J ends were trimmed by 2 bases and 2 bases, with 10 bases remaining between them. The CDR3 is CASSQKRQTYEQYF. CDR3 nucleotides: TGTGCCAGCAGCCAAAAGAGGCAAACCTACGAGCAGTACTTC.

The genes are TRBV2 and TRBJ1-1; D remains ambiguous. The length of the CDR3 is 11 residues. Between the trimmed V and J ends, which lost 6 bases and 6 bases, there was a span of 8 bases. Per the germline V gene, CDR1 is SNHLY and CDR2 is FYNNEI. CDR3 bases: TGTGCCAGCAGGGTCTATCCTGAAGCTTTCTTT. Translated, it gives CASRVYPEAFF.

Here the CDR3 reads CASSPTLLAAGSYEQYF. CDR3 DNA: TGTGCCAGCAGTCCCACTTTACTAGCGGCAGGATCCTACGAGCAGTACTTC. This rearrangement joins TRBV27 to TRBJ2-7, with TRBD2 matching over 8 bases. The CDR3 length is 17 residues. The germline gives CDR1 MNHEY, CDR2 SMNVEV (reference sequence). Trimming took 5 bases from V and 1 from J; bases not matched to a gene: 13.

This chain joins TRBV21-1 and TRBJ2-5; TRBD1, as called in the table, went unchecked against the DNA. TRBV21-1 constitutes a pseudogene. There are 17 residues in the CDR3. The CDR3 region is CASSKHENRGRRETQYF. The CDR3 DNA reads TGTGCCAGCAGCAAACACGAAAACAGGGGGCGTCGGGAGACCCAGTACTTC.

This rearrangement joins TRBV6-6 to TRBJ2-7; D is possibly TRBD2 (5 bases). CDR1 is MNHNY and CDR2 is SVGAGI in the germline V gene (reference sequence). This CDR3 comprises 11 residues. V dropped 5 bases and J dropped 7 bases, with 9 bases sitting between them. The CDR3 spells CASSLPGEQYF. The CDR3 DNA sequence: TGTGCCAGCAGTCTCCCGGGGGAGCAGTACTTC.

The chain employs TRBV4-3 and TRBJ2-7; 10 positions match TRBD2. This CDR3 has 16 residues. Per the germline V gene, CDR1 is LGHNA and CDR2 is YSLEER. Unmatched junction bases numbered 3, after V lost 1 base and J lost 0 bases. CDR3 region: CASSQASGSFSYEQYF. DNA of the CDR3: TGCGCCAGCAGCCAAGCTAGCGGGAGTTTCTCCTACGAGCAGTACTTC.

Sample share makes this clone medium-sized. The V call is TRBV4-3, the J call TRBJ2-7; 11 bases are a match to TRBD2. With 2 bases clipped from V and 3 bases from J, the junction kept 3 bases outside the gene matches. This CDR3 comprises 15 residues. The germline gives CDR1 LGHNA, CDR2 YSLEER. In DNA form, the CDR3 reads TGCGCCAGCAGCCAAACTAGCGGGAGCCTCTACGAGCAGTACTTC. Encoded protein: CASSQTSGSLYEQYF.

This sequence joins TRBV15 and TRBJ1-1, with TRBD1 matching 8 bases. Losses at the gene ends were 1 base for V and 2 bases for J; bases not matched to a gene: 3. Per germline, CDR1 LNHNV and CDR2 YYDKDF (reference sequence). The length of the CDR3 is 15 residues. The CDR3 DNA is TGTGCCACCAGCAGAGGGACAGGGCCTAACACTGAAGCTTTCTTT. This translates into CATSRGTGPNTEAFF.